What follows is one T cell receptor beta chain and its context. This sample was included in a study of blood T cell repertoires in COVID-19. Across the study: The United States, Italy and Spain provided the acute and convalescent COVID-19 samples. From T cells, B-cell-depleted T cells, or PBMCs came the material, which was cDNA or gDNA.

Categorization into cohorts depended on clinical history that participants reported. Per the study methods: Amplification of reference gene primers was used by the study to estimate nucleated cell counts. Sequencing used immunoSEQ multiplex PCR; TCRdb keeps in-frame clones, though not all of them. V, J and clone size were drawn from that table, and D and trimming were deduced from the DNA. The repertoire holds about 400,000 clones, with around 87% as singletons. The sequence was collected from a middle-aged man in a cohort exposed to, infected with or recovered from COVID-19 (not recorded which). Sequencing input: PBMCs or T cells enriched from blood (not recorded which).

Here the CDR3 reads CASSTRDRVINEQFF. CDR3 bases: TGTGCCAGCAGCACCCGGGACAGGGTAATCAATGAGCAGTTCTTC. The chain carries TRBV11-2 and TRBJ2-1; 9 positions match TRBD1. CDR3 length: 15 amino acids. V shed 5 bases, J shed 6 bases, and the junction held 8 bases outside the gene matches. Germline lookup yields CDR1 SGHAT and CDR2 FQNNGV.